The entry below describes one TCR beta chain. The method was immunoSEQ multiplex PCR; TCRdb's version includes in-frame clones alone and lacks a portion of them. Of roughly 150,000 clones listed, around nine tenths are singletons. This specimen comes from a study of T cell responses to AZD1222 COVID-19 vaccine. This CDR3 contains 15 residues. Trimming shortened V by 10 bases and J by 5 bases, and 20 bases separated the two germline ends. Germline lookup yields CDR1 MDHEN and CDR2 SYDVKM. This TCR was sampled from an adult in good health. The sample in question was peripheral blood, obtained on day 0 of AZD1222 vaccination. The chain recombines TRBV28 with TRBJ1-4; maybe TRBD1 (6 bases). CDR3 nucleotide sequence: TGTGCCACGGGAGGTTTCGGGGGGGGCAATGAAAAACTGTTTTTT. Translation: CATGGFGGGNEKLFF.